Listed below are T cell receptor beta chains from one sample, sequenced in a study of T cell responses to AZD1222 COVID-19 vaccine. Libraries were prepared by immunoSEQ multiplex PCR; TCRdb keeps only in-frame clonotypes and omits some of them. This table has 70,000 to 100,000 clones, roughly nine tenths appearing once. The sample was peripheral blood, taken 28 days after the second AZD1222 dose. Receptors were obtained from an adult who received the AZD1222 COVID-19 vaccine. Both conserved end residues are part of each CDR3. Fields, in order: clone size, J gene, D gene, V gene, CDR3 DNA, CDR3 protein. D genes are given only for firm matches. Size values are once, few and many counts, or a class for expanded clones, and some rows have none.

abundance: .; j_gene: TRBJ1-2; d_gene: .; v_gene: TRBV13; CDR3nt: TGTGCCAGCAGCCTCGGGGGAGGGTCCATCTATGGCTACACCTTC; CDR3aa: CASSLGGGSIYGYTF
abundance: .; j_gene: TRBJ2-2; d_gene: .; v_gene: TRBV29-1; CDR3nt: TGCAGCGTTGAATTTGGGACCGGGGAGCTGTTTTTT; CDR3aa: CSVEFGTGELFF
abundance: .; j_gene: TRBJ1-1; d_gene: .; v_gene: TRBV13; CDR3nt: TGTGCCAGCAGCTTAGGGGGGCGTACTGAAGCTTTCTTT; CDR3aa: CASSLGGRTEAFF
abundance: .; j_gene: TRBJ1-4; d_gene: .; v_gene: TRBV9; CDR3nt: TGTGCCAGCAGCGCCCGGGACCGGGACGAAAAACTGTTTTTT; CDR3aa: CASSARDRDEKLFF
abundance: few; j_gene: TRBJ1-6; d_gene: .; v_gene: TRBV7-3; CDR3nt: TGTGCCAGCAGCGCCGGGGCCGCGCGTAATTCACCCCTCCACTTT; CDR3aa: CASSAGAARNSPLHF
abundance: once; j_gene: TRBJ2-2; d_gene: .; v_gene: TRBV14; CDR3nt: TGTGCCAGCAGCCAAGATCGGATTGACGCTCCCAACGGGGAGCTGTTTTTT; CDR3aa: CASSQDRIDAPNGELFF
abundance: .; j_gene: TRBJ2-2; d_gene: .; v_gene: TRBV7-7; CDR3nt: TGTGCCAGCAGCCCTAGTGCAGGGGCGAACACCGGGGAGCTGTTTTTT; CDR3aa: CASSPSAGANTGELFF
abundance: .; j_gene: TRBJ1-2; d_gene: TRBD1; v_gene: TRBV5-1; CDR3nt: TGCGCCAGCAGCTCGGAACAGGGGTCTAACTATGGCTACACCTTC; CDR3aa: CASSSEQGSNYGYTF
abundance: .; j_gene: TRBJ1-2; d_gene: .; v_gene: TRBV23-1; CDR3nt: TGCGCCAGCGAGAAGGGAGATTTC; CDR3aa: CASEKGDF
abundance: once; j_gene: TRBJ2-1; d_gene: .; v_gene: TRBV7-6; CDR3nt: TGTGCCAGCAGCCCCCTGGCCCCATACAATGAGCAGTTCTTC; CDR3aa: CASSPLAPYNEQFF
abundance: .; j_gene: TRBJ2-4; d_gene: .; v_gene: TRBV18; CDR3nt: TGTGCCAGCTCTCCAGGGGGGGCTGCCAAAAACATTCAGTACTTC; CDR3aa: CASSPGGAAKNIQYF
abundance: .; j_gene: TRBJ1-5; d_gene: TRBD1; v_gene: TRBV5-1; CDR3nt: TGCGCCAGCAGCCCAGGACAGGGGGGTCAGCCCCAGCATTTT; CDR3aa: CASSPGQGGQPQHF
abundance: .; j_gene: TRBJ1-5; d_gene: TRBD1; v_gene: TRBV27; CDR3nt: TGTGCCAGCAGCAAGGGGACAGGAGGCAATCAGCCCCAGCATTTT; CDR3aa: CASSKGTGGNQPQHF
abundance: .; j_gene: TRBJ1-2; d_gene: TRBD1; v_gene: TRBV5-1; CDR3nt: TGCGCCAGCAGCGTGGACAGGGGCCATGGCTACACCTTC; CDR3aa: CASSVDRGHGYTF
abundance: .; j_gene: TRBJ2-5; d_gene: .; v_gene: TRBV2; CDR3nt: TGTGCCAGCAGTGAACAGGGTCAACAAGAGACCCAGTACTTC; CDR3aa: CASSEQGQQETQYF
abundance: .; j_gene: TRBJ2-7; d_gene: .; v_gene: TRBV6-5; CDR3nt: TGTGCCAGCAGTTACGGTGGGGACTACGAGCAGTACTTC; CDR3aa: CASSYGGDYEQYF
abundance: .; j_gene: TRBJ1-3; d_gene: .; v_gene: TRBV6-5; CDR3nt: TGTGCCACCAGGGATCCAGACCTCTCTGGAAACACCATATATTTT; CDR3aa: CATRDPDLSGNTIYF
abundance: .; j_gene: TRBJ2-3; d_gene: .; v_gene: TRBV5-1; CDR3nt: TGCGCCAGCAGCCCAAACTCAGATACGCAGTATTTT; CDR3aa: CASSPNSDTQYF
abundance: .; j_gene: TRBJ1-2; d_gene: .; v_gene: TRBV4-2; CDR3nt: TGTGCCAGCAGCCAAGAGCCTCAGGGGACGGGCTTCGGCTACACCTTC; CDR3aa: CASSQEPQGTGFGYTF
abundance: .; j_gene: TRBJ1-4; d_gene: .; v_gene: TRBV6-1; CDR3nt: TGTGCCAGCAGTGACCCCGGGACCCCAGATGAAAAACTGTTTTTT; CDR3aa: CASSDPGTPDEKLFF
abundance: .; j_gene: TRBJ2-6; d_gene: .; v_gene: TRBV5-4; CDR3nt: TGTGCCAGCAGCTCGACCAGCTCTGGGGCCAACGTCCTGACTTTC; CDR3aa: CASSSTSSGANVLTF
abundance: .; j_gene: TRBJ2-5; d_gene: .; v_gene: TRBV7-9; CDR3nt: TGTGCCAGCAGCTTAGCCGGGGGGCCGTGGGAGACCCAGTACTTC; CDR3aa: CASSLAGGPWETQYF
abundance: .; j_gene: TRBJ1-5; d_gene: TRBD1; v_gene: TRBV6-4; CDR3nt: TGTGCCAGCAGCAGGGACAGGGATCAGCCCCAGCATTTT; CDR3aa: CASSRDRDQPQHF
abundance: .; j_gene: TRBJ2-4; d_gene: .; v_gene: TRBV5-1; CDR3nt: TGCGCCAGCAGGGCCGGGACCAGGGGCTTC; CDR3aa: CASRAGTRGF
abundance: .; j_gene: TRBJ1-1; d_gene: TRBD1; v_gene: TRBV5-6; CDR3nt: TGTGCCAGCAGCTTCGGGGGACAGGGAGCTTTCTTT; CDR3aa: CASSFGGQGAFF
abundance: .; j_gene: TRBJ1-5; d_gene: .; v_gene: TRBV28; CDR3nt: TGTGCCAGCAGTCCTACCGATGGGCCTCGGGCAGCCCAGCATTTT; CDR3aa: CASSPTDGPRAAQHF
abundance: .; j_gene: TRBJ1-1; d_gene: .; v_gene: TRBV7-2; CDR3nt: TGTGCCAGCAGACTGGGCCATCTGAACACTGAAGCTTTCTTT; CDR3aa: CASRLGHLNTEAFF
abundance: .; j_gene: TRBJ1-4; d_gene: .; v_gene: TRBV29-1; CDR3nt: TGCAACGTTGCACAGGACACTAATGAAAAACTGTTTTTT; CDR3aa: CNVAQDTNEKLFF
abundance: .; j_gene: TRBJ2-2; d_gene: .; v_gene: TRBV11-2; CDR3nt: TGTGCCAGCAGCCGTGACATTGCGAACACCGGGGAGCTGTTTTTT; CDR3aa: CASSRDIANTGELFF
abundance: .; j_gene: TRBJ1-2; d_gene: .; v_gene: TRBV5-1; CDR3nt: TGCGCCAGCAGCCCGGACGTCCTCTATGGCTACACCTTC; CDR3aa: CASSPDVLYGYTF
abundance: .; j_gene: TRBJ2-3; d_gene: .; v_gene: TRBV2; CDR3nt: TGTGCCAGCAGTCCACAGGGTCTTAGCACAGATACGCAGTATTTT; CDR3aa: CASSPQGLSTDTQYF
abundance: .; j_gene: TRBJ1-5; d_gene: .; v_gene: TRBV7-2; CDR3nt: TGTGCCAGCAGCTTAGGGGCAGCGGATCAGCCCCAGCATTTT; CDR3aa: CASSLGAADQPQHF
abundance: .; j_gene: TRBJ1-1; d_gene: .; v_gene: TRBV7-6; CDR3nt: TGTGCCAGCAGCTTAGTCTCCAGCAGGCCGGCTAGGAACACTGAAGCTTTCTTT; CDR3aa: CASSLVSSRPARNTEAFF
abundance: .; j_gene: TRBJ1-1; d_gene: .; v_gene: TRBV6-5; CDR3nt: TGTGCCAGCAGTTACGAATTAGAAAATGAAGCTTTCTTT; CDR3aa: CASSYELENEAFF
abundance: .; j_gene: TRBJ1-6; d_gene: TRBD1; v_gene: TRBV4-2; CDR3nt: TGTGCCAGCAGCCAAGGTCCCAGGGGGGTAAAAAATTCACCCCTCCACTTT; CDR3aa: CASSQGPRGVKNSPLHF
abundance: .; j_gene: TRBJ2-7; d_gene: .; v_gene: TRBV11-2; CDR3nt: TGTGCCAGCAGCTCCCCTAAAGGGGGGGCACCCTACGAGCAGTACTTC; CDR3aa: CASSSPKGGAPYEQYF
abundance: .; j_gene: TRBJ1-4; d_gene: .; v_gene: TRBV7-2; CDR3nt: TGTGCCAGCAGCTTAGTGGTCGCAACTAATGAAAAACTGTTTTTT; CDR3aa: CASSLVVATNEKLFF
abundance: .; j_gene: TRBJ1-6; d_gene: .; v_gene: TRBV6-6; CDR3nt: TGTGCCAGCAGGCCCAACTACAGGGAGATGGATTCACCCCTCCACTTT; CDR3aa: CASRPNYREMDSPLHF
abundance: .; j_gene: TRBJ1-6; d_gene: .; v_gene: TRBV7-9; CDR3nt: TGTGCCAGCAGCTCATTGACAGACTATAATTCACCCCTCCACTTT; CDR3aa: CASSSLTDYNSPLHF
abundance: .; j_gene: TRBJ2-5; d_gene: TRBD2; v_gene: TRBV10-3; CDR3nt: TGTGCCATCAGTGAAGGAGTAGCGGGGGAAGAGACCCAGTACTTC; CDR3aa: CAISEGVAGEETQYF